These 23 T cell receptor beta chains were all obtained from the same sample, sequenced in a study of cytomegalovirus exposure and HLA in healthy donors. PCR used 60 Vbeta primers and 13 Jbeta primers. Sequencing used immunoSEQ multiplex PCR; TCRdb keeps in-frame clones, though not all of them. The sample lists some 140,000 clones, around 79% occurring once. The sequencing sample was made of PBMCs. Source of these receptors: a man younger than 30 in good health and CMV-seronegative.

The chain is built from TRBV18 and TRBJ2-7; possibly TRBD1 for D (6 bases). The CDR3 is made up of 13 amino acids. Germline CDR1 is KGHSH and CDR2 is LQKENI. V lost 5 bases to trimming and J lost 4 bases, with 12 bases between them. CDR3 region: CASSFGQTYEQYF. DNA for the CDR3: TGTGCCAGCTCATTTGGACAGACGTACGAGCAGTACTTC.

This chain links TRBV5-1 with TRBJ2-3; 10 bases are shared with TRBD2. CDR1 and CDR2 (germline): SGHRS, YFSETQ. The CDR3 spans 18 residues. With V trimmed by 4 bases and J by 4 bases, 15 bases remained unmatched. The DNA of the CDR3 is TGCGCCAGCAGCCTAAGGACTAGCGGTGCTTCCCCCCCAGATACGCAGTATTTT. It specifies CASSLRTSGASPPDTQYF. The entire variable domain, with the rest obtained from reference TRBV5-1 and TRBJ2-3, is as follows: KAGVTQTPRYLIKTRGQQVTLSCSPISGHRSVSWYQQTPGQGLQFLFEYFSETQRNKGNFPGRFSGRQFSNSRSEMNVSTLELGDSALYLCASSLRTSGASPPDTQYFGPGTRLTVL.

The rearrangement links TRBV6-5 to TRBJ2-2; D unresolved. The length of the CDR3 is 13 residues. The germline V and J ends were trimmed by 2 bases and 4 bases, with 5 bases remaining between them. Germline CDR1 reads MNHEY; CDR2 reads SVGAGI. The CDR3 loop reads CASSYGVTGELFF. The CDR3 DNA follows: TGTGCCAGCAGTTACGGAGTCACCGGGGAGCTGTTTTTT.

This clone was observed a handful of times. This rearrangement joins TRBV5-1 to TRBJ1-4; no clear D. The length of the CDR3 is 13 residues. The V end lost 0 bases, the J end lost 11 bases, and 11 bases lay between the germline ends. Germline CDR1 and CDR2: SGHRS and YFSETQ. The CDR3 is CASSLDEGSKLFF. The DNA of the CDR3 is TGCGCCAGCAGCTTGGATGAGGGCAGCAAACTGTTTTTT.

Of note for this clone: The junction departs from the called germline gene at one end, perhaps through a read error. The gene calls are TRBV2 and TRBJ1-5; D call uncertain. The CDR3 is 13 amino acids. CDR1 SNHLY and CDR2 FYNNEI come from the germline V gene. CDR3 in DNA: TGTGCCAGCAAACCCAGCGCGAATCCGCCCCAGCATTTT. As protein: CASKPSANPPQHF.

The V gene is TRBV19, the J gene TRBJ1-6, with D possibly being TRBD1 (6 bases). Germline V gene data show CDR1 as LNHDA and CDR2 as SQIVND (reference sequence). Trimming shortened V by 6 bases and J by 6 bases, and 9 bases separated the two germline ends. The CDR3 is 13 residues long. The CDR3 nucleotides are TGTGCCAGTAGGGGACACCTTAATTCACCCCTCCACTTT. Protein: CASRGHLNSPLHF.

The chain employs TRBV19 and TRBJ1-6, with 8 bases lining up with TRBD1. The CDR3 extends over 12 amino acids. The germline V gene has CDR1 LNHDA and CDR2 SQIVND (reference sequence). The ends lost 6 bases at V and 10 bases at J; junction bases unmatched: 2. CDR3 DNA sequence: TGTGCCAGTAGGACAGGGGAATCACCCCTCCACTTT. It specifies CASRTGESPLHF.

This chain connects TRBV11-2 to TRBJ1-3, with 7 positions matching TRBD1. The CDR3 has 16 amino acids. The germline gives CDR1 SGHAT, CDR2 FQNNGV. V shed 5 bases and J 2 bases; nucleotides not matched to a gene: 9. CDR3: CASSHLQGSAGNTIYF. The CDR3, as DNA: TGTGCCAGCAGCCACTTACAGGGGAGTGCTGGAAACACCATATATTTT.

V is TRBV2 and J is TRBJ1-1, with D perhaps TRBD1 (5 bases). V was pared by 2 bases and J by 11 bases, with 9 bases between. There are 11 residues in the CDR3. CDR1 and CDR2 (germline): SNHLY, FYNNEI. CDR3 loop: CASSESRGAFF. As DNA, the CDR3 is TGTGCCAGCAGTGAAAGTCGGGGGGCTTTCTTT.

The gene calls are TRBV5-4 and TRBJ1-6; D unresolved. The length of the CDR3 is 13 residues. Trimming took off 0 bases at V and 17 bases at J, with 15 bases between the two ends. Germline V CDR1 and CDR2: SGHNT, YYREEE (reference sequence). CDR3 residues: CASSLGPEGLFHF. The CDR3 DNA reads as TGTGCCAGCAGCTTGGGTCCAGAGGGCCTCTTCCACTTT. Combining the CDR3 with reference TRBV5-4 and TRBJ1-6 gives the whole variable domain ETGVTQSPTHLIKTRGQQVTLRCSSQSGHNTVSWYQQALGQGPQFIFQYYREEENGRGNFPPRFSGLQFPNYSSELNVNALELDDSALYLCASSLGPEGLFHFGNGTRLTVT.

The chain has TRBV2 and TRBJ1-4, with TRBD1 matching over 9 bases. J gave up 5 bases and V 8 bases, and 3 bases lay outside the gene matches. This CDR3 comprises 13 residues. Germline lookup yields CDR1 SNHLY and CDR2 FYNNEI. The CDR3 region has the DNA TGTGCCAGCGCCGGGACAGGGAATGAAAAACTGTTTTTT. Translating gives CASAGTGNEKLFF.

The rearrangement links TRBV30 to TRBJ1-6, with 9 bases aligning to TRBD1. The CDR3 loop spans 13 amino acids. V lost 8 bases to trimming and J lost 6 bases; unmatched junction nucleotides: 5. The germline V gene has CDR1 GTSNPN and CDR2 SVGIG (reference sequence). DNA for the CDR3: TGTGCCGGGAAACAGGGGGCTAATTCACCCCTCCACTTT. This translates into CAGKQGANSPLHF.

As to this clone: A junction end diverges from the germline sequence, so it may reflect a read error. This chain connects TRBV5-1 to TRBJ1-2; 10 nucleotides align to TRBD1. Germline CDR1 SGHRS, CDR2 YFSETQ. This CDR3 has 15 amino acids. The CDR3 DNA sequence: TGCGCCAGCAGCTTAATACCGGGACAGGGGTCCTCCGTCGCCTTC. The encoded protein is CASSLIPGQGSSVAF. Full variable domain (missing parts from reference TRBV5-1 and TRBJ1-2): KAGVTQTPRYLIKTRGQQVTLSCSPISGHRSVSWYQQTPGQGLQFLFEYFSETQRNKGNFPGRFSGRQFSNSRSEMNVSTLELGDSALYLCASSLIPGQGSSVAFGSGTRLTVV.

The V gene is TRBV6-1, the J gene TRBJ1-2; D is undetermined. CDR1 and CDR2 from the germline V gene are MNHNS and SASEGT. V was clipped by 1 base and J by 13 bases, with 16 bases between them. The CDR3 runs 13 residues. CDR3 region: CASSEEIESRSTF. CDR3 bases: TGTGCCAGCAGTGAAGAGATCGAGAGCCGAAGCACCTTC.

The chain uses TRBV10-3 and TRBJ1-3; a weak D match, TRBD1 (5 bases). This CDR3 is 14 amino acids long. The V end lost 4 bases, the J end lost 6 bases, and 13 bases lay between the germline ends. The V gene's germline CDR1 is ENHRY and CDR2 SYGVKD. In nucleotides, the CDR3 is TGTGCCATCAGTGTGGGTGGAGGGGTAAACACCATATATTTT. It is translated as CAISVGGGVNTIYF.

This clone occurred once. The chain carries TRBV5-3 and TRBJ2-7; tentative D call: TRBD1 (6 bases). TRBV5-3 is flagged as an ORF with uncertain function. The V end was cut by 0 bases, the J end by 3 bases, with 16 bases between. This CDR3 is 16 amino acids long. CDR3 sequence: CARSLDGRGIFYEQYF. The DNA for the CDR3 is TGTGCCAGAAGCTTGGATGGCAGGGGCATTTTCTACGAGCAGTACTTC.

V usage is TRBV4-3 and J usage is TRBJ1-4; perhaps TRBD1 as D (6 bases). Germline V CDR1 and CDR2: LGHNA, YSLEER. The CDR3 is 15 amino acids. Trimming cost V 4 bases and J 2 bases, with 11 bases left between them. The CDR3 sequence: CASSRGGATNEKLFF. The CDR3 bases are TGCGCCAGCAGCCGAGGGGGAGCGACTAATGAAAAACTGTTTTTT.

The chain joins TRBV4-2 to TRBJ1-5, with D possibly being TRBD1 (5 bases). There are 15 residues in the CDR3. V shed 0 bases and J shed 6 bases, with 12 bases lying between them. Germline assignment: CDR1 LGHNA and CDR2 YNFKEQ. CDR3 region: CASSQDLGGIQPQHF. CDR3 DNA: TGTGCCAGCAGCCAAGACCTGGGGGGGATTCAGCCCCAGCATTTT.

The rearrangement links TRBV7-9 to TRBJ1-5; a possible D gene is TRBD1 (5 bases). Trimming stripped 5 bases from V and 4 bases from J, with 12 bases between. The CDR3 has 14 amino acids. Per germline, CDR1 SEHNR and CDR2 FQNEAQ (reference sequence). In DNA, the CDR3 is TGTGCCAGCAGCCGACCGGGGGGAAATCAGCCCCAGCATTTT. Translating gives CASSRPGGNQPQHF.

V usage is TRBV5-1 and J usage is TRBJ2-2; a weak D match, TRBD1 (5 bases). This CDR3 comprises 16 residues. Trimming stripped 1 base from V and 6 bases from J, with 16 bases between. From germline, CDR1 is SGHRS and CDR2 YFSETQ. CDR3 sequence reads: CASSLRSQGNAGELFF. CDR3 nucleotide sequence: TGCGCCAGCAGCTTGAGGTCCCAGGGTAACGCCGGGGAGCTGTTTTTT.

V is TRBV7-2 and J is TRBJ2-1, with unresolved D. Germline CDR1 is SGHTA and CDR2 is FQGNSA. V was shortened by 4 bases and J by 3 bases, with 7 bases between the two germline ends. The CDR3 length is 13 residues. The CDR3 nucleotides are TGTGCCAGCAGCTGGCCTAGCTACAATGAGCAGTTCTTC. It encodes CASSWPSYNEQFF.

The chain links TRBV7-3 to TRBJ2-3; D is perhaps TRBD1 (5 bases). CDR3 length equals 15 residues. Germline CDR1 and CDR2: SGHTA and FQGTGA. With 2 bases removed from V and 0 bases from J, the gap between germline ends came to 9 bases. This chain's CDR3 is CASSLWGGSTDTQYF. CDR3 sequence (DNA): TGTGCCAGCAGCTTATGGGGCGGCAGCACAGATACGCAGTATTTT. The whole variable domain, remainder taken from reference TRBV7-3 and TRBJ2-3, is GAGVSQTPSNKVTEKGKYVELRCDPISGHTALYWYRQSLGQGPEFLIYFQGTGAADDSGLPNDRFFAVRPEGSVSTLKIQRTERGDSAVYLCASSLWGGSTDTQYFGPGTRLTVL.

The chain uses TRBV6-5 and TRBJ1-6; possible D gene TRBD1, 5 bases. The CDR3 sequence is 16 residues long. V lost 2 bases and J 6 bases, leaving 14 bases between the germline ends. CDR1 is MNHEY, CDR2 SVGAGI, per germline. The CDR3 sequence: CASSYLGGQINSPLHF. The CDR3 DNA sequence: TGTGCCAGCAGTTACCTTGGCGGACAAATTAATTCACCCCTCCACTTT.